This T cell receptor beta chain was captured by sequencing in a study of shared clonotypes between healthy human individuals. Unsorted PBMC replicate PCRs used 250 to 350 ng DNA, 25,000 to 30,000 T cell genomes. TCRdb keeps only in-frame clones here, not all; method: immunoSEQ multiplex PCR. The sample lists more than 400,000 clones, more than 75% occurring once. Per the germline V gene, CDR1 is SGHAT and CDR2 is FQNNGV. There are 13 residues in the CDR3. V trimming: 5 bases; J trimming: 8 bases; junction bases outside the gene matches: 6. Study findings and constraints: Sample collection involved blood only; tissue repertoires are likely different.

Note on this clone: No antigen is known for it.

The chain links TRBV11-2 to TRBJ2-1; 7 bases match TRBD1. The specimen was PBMCs. The sequence derives from a woman between 40 and 50 years old in good health. Some clones in this sample may be carry-over from other donors' samples. DNA of the CDR3: TGTGCCAGCAGCCCTGACAGGGCGTATGAGCAGTTCTTC. This encodes CASSPDRAYEQFF.